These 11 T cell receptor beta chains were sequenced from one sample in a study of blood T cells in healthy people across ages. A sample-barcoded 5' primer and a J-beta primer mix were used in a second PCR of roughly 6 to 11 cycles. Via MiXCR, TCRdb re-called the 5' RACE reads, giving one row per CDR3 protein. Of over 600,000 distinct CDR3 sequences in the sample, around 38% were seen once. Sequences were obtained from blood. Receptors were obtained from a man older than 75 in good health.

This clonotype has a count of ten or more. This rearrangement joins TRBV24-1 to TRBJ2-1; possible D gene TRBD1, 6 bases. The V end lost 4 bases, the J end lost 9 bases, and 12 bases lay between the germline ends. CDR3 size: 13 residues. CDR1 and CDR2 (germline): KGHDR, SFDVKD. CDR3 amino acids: CATSELGGTEQFF. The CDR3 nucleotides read TGTGCCACCAGTGAGCTAGGGGGTACTGAGCAGTTCTTC.

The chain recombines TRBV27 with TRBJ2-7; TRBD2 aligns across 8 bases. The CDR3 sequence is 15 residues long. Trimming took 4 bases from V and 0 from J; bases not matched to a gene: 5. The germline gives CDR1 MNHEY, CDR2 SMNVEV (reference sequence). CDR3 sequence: CASSYRGGLSYEQYF. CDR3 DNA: TGTGCCAGCAGTTACCGGGGGGGGCTCTCCTACGAGCAGTACTTC.

CDR3 in amino acids: CAISAGLKTQYF. CDR3 DNA: TGTGCCATCAGTGCTGGATTAAAGACCCAGTACTTC. The V and J genes are TRBV10-3 and TRBJ2-7; D call uncertain. The end of the DNA aligns better with TRBJ2-5, so the J call may be wrong. The CDR3 covers 12 residues. Germline values: CDR1 ENHRY, CDR2 SYGVKD.

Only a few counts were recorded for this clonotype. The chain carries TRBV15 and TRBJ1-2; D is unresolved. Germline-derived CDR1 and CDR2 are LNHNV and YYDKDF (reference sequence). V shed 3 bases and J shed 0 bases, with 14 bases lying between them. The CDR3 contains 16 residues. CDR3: CATSSTSGRANYGYTF. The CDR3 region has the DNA TGTGCCACCAGCAGTACCTCGGGCAGAGCTAACTATGGCTACACCTTC.

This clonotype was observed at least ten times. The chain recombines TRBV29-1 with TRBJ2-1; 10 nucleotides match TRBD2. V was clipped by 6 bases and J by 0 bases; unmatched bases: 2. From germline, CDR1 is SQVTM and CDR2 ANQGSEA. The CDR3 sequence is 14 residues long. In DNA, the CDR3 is TGCAGCGTCTTAGCGGGAGGCTCCTACAATGAGCAGTTCTTC. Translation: CSVLAGGSYNEQFF.

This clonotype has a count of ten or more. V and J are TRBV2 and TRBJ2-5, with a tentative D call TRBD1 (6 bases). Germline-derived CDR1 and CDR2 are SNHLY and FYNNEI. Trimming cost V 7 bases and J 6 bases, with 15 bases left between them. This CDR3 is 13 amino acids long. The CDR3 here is CASIRDTRQTQYF. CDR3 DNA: TGTGCCAGCATACGGGACACCAGGCAGACCCAGTACTTC.

The CDR3 sequence is CTSSLQKTYEQYF. CDR3 nucleotides: TGTACCAGCAGCCTACAGAAAACCTACGAGCAGTACTTC. The chain joins TRBV7-2 to TRBJ2-5; D is undetermined. The DNA end favors TRBJ2-7, so the J call may be wrong. Germline V lookup: CDR1 SGHTA, CDR2 FQGNSA. The CDR3 totals 13 residues.

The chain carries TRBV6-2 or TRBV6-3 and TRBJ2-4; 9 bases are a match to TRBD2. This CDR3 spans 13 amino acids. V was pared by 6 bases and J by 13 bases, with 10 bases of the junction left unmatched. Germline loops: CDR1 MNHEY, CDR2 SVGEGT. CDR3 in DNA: TGTGCCAGCAGGGGGACTAGCTCCAATGAGCAGTACTTC. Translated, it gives CASRGTSSNEQYF.

The CDR3 DNA is TGTGCCAGCAGGGAGCGGGGGCAGGACACCGGGGAGCTGTTTTTT. Protein: CASRERGQDTGELFF. J is TRBJ2-2 and V is TRBV2; 8 nucleotides line up with TRBD2. This CDR3 has 15 amino acids. The V gene end was trimmed by 6 bases and the J gene end by 3 bases; junction bases not matched to a gene: 6. CDR1 and CDR2 (germline): SNHLY, FYNNEI.

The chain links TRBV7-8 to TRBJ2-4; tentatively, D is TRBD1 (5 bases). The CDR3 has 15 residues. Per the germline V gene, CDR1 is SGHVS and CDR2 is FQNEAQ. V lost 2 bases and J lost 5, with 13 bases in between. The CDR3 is CASSLLWGYQNIQYF. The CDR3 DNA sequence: TGTGCCAGCAGCTTATTGTGGGGCTATCAAAACATTCAGTACTTC.

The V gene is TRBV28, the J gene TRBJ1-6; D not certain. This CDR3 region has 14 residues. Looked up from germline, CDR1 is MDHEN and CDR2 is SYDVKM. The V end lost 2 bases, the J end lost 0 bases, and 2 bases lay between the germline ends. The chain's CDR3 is CASSLISYNSPLHF. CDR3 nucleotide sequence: TGTGCCAGCAGTTTAATCTCCTATAATTCACCCCTCCACTTT.